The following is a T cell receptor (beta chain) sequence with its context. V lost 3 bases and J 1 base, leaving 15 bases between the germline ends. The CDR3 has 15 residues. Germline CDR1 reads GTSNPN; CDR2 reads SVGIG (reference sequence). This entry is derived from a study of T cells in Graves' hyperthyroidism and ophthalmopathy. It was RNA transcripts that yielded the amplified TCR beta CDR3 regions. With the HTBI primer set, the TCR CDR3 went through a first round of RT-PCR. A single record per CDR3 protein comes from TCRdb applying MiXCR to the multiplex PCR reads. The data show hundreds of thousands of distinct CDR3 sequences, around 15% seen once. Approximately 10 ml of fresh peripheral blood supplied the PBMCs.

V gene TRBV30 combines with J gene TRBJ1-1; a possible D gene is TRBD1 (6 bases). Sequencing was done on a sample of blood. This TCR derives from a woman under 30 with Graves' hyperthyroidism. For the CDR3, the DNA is TGTGCCTGGAGATTCAGGGGCTGGCGGAACACTGAAGCTTTCTTT. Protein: CAWRFRGWRNTEAFF.